This TCR beta chain was captured in a study of CD8 T cells in ankylosing spondylitis. The CDR3 has 15 amino acids. J gave up 2 bases and V 3 bases, and 7 bases lay outside the gene matches. Germline V gene sequence: CDR1 WSHSY, CDR2 SAAADI. This clonotype was counted a few times. Researchers built TCR beta libraries using quantitative 5'-RACE with molecular barcodes. Each CDR3 protein is one row after TCRdb ran MiXCR on the 5' RACE reads. This sample has a few hundred thousand distinct CDR3 sequences, with 20% found just once. This TCR was sampled from a male donor with ankylosing spondylitis or in good health (not recorded which). The V call is TRBV10-2, the J call TRBJ2-7; the match to TRBD1 covers 7 bases. The sample was blood, either unsorted or a sorted T cell fraction (not recorded which). As DNA, the CDR3 is TGCGCCAGCAGTGACAGGGGGTTCGGGGCCTACGAGCAGTACTTC. Amino acids: CASSDRGFGAYEQYF.